This TCR beta chain was observed in a study of shared clonotypes between healthy human individuals. In the sorted-subset replicate PCRs, about 200 ng DNA, around 30,000 T cell genomes, was used. Authors' methods: Junction-only immunoSEQ data arrived without quality scores, meaning filtering differed. Method: immunoSEQ multiplex PCR; TCRdb's copy keeps in-frame clones and lacks some. The V and J calls and clone size were taken over from that table, and D and trimming were inferred from the DNA. The data hold 2 million to 2.5 million clones, with approximately 93% observed a single time. Points from the study as a whole: Across subsets, estimated richness was generally greater for naive than for memory populations.

Points on this clone: Its antigen is not known.

The authors divided CD4+ cells into CD45RA+ naive and CD45RA-negative memory subsets. The source material was naive CD4+ T cells from PBMCs. Specified subset: CD45RA+ positively selected. The sequence derives from a man aged 18 to 30 in good health. Some clones in this sample may be carry-over from other donors' samples.

CDR3 DNA: TGTGCCAGCAGCAACCACAGCCCAGATACGCAGTATTTT. Encoded protein: CASSNHSPDTQYF. The V call is TRBV7-9, the J call TRBJ2-3; D is unresolved. This CDR3 comprises 13 residues. CDR1 and CDR2 (germline): SEHNR, FQNEAQ (reference sequence). V was cut by 5 bases and J by 4 bases, with 10 bases left in between.